This T cell receptor beta chain was captured in a study of cytomegalovirus exposure and HLA in healthy donors. Broader study findings: Analysis was carried out at a later point, and it linked a missense DCLRE1C variant to TCR beta V- and J-gene trimming.

CDR1 is MNHEY, CDR2 SVGAGI, per germline. V was shortened by 7 bases and J by 8 bases, with 15 bases between the two germline ends. The CDR3 runs 13 residues. PCR used 60 Vbeta primers and 13 Jbeta primers. TCRdb's copy holds only in-frame clones and misses some; the assay was immunoSEQ multiplex PCR. The sample consists of some 89,000 clones, about four fifths of them appearing once. This clone was observed a handful of times. Its antigen is not identified. The receptor comes from a woman aged 25-40 years in good health and CMV-seronegative. Sequencing was performed on PBMCs. V usage is TRBV6-5 and J usage is TRBJ2-1; a weak D match, TRBD2 (5 bases). CDR3 residues: CASTNFPGDEQFF. DNA for the CDR3: TGTGCCAGCACTAACTTTCCCGGGGATGAGCAGTTCTTC.